This T cell receptor beta chain was obtained from a study of CD8+ T cells in alopecia areata. The treatment is: oral pan-JAK inhibitor, 5-10 mg twice daily. On this clone itself: Its antigen is not known.

Study results and limitations: The treated group had a single nonresponder, limiting CD8+ expansion-response conclusions. In scalp and blood during tofacitinib, many expanded lesional clones persisted.

Germline CDR1 KGHSH, CDR2 LQKENI. The CDR3 is made up of 14 amino acids. V was cut by 6 bases and J by 4 bases, with 15 bases left in between. Extracted RNA was reverse transcribed into cDNA, the sequencing template. Here immunoSEQ multiplex PCR was the method, and the copy in TCRdb shows in-frame clones only, minus some. This table holds about 270,000 clones, around three fifths found once. The chain is built from TRBV18 and TRBJ1-1, with D perhaps TRBD1 (5 bases). The TCR comes from a human donor with alopecia areata. Sequencing was performed on CD4+ T cells sorted from blood, taken around week 54, from a patient treated with tofacitinib. This CDR3 reads CASSYGGRSTEAFF. In nucleotides, the CDR3 is TGTGCCAGCTCGTACGGGGGAAGGAGCACTGAAGCTTTCTTT.